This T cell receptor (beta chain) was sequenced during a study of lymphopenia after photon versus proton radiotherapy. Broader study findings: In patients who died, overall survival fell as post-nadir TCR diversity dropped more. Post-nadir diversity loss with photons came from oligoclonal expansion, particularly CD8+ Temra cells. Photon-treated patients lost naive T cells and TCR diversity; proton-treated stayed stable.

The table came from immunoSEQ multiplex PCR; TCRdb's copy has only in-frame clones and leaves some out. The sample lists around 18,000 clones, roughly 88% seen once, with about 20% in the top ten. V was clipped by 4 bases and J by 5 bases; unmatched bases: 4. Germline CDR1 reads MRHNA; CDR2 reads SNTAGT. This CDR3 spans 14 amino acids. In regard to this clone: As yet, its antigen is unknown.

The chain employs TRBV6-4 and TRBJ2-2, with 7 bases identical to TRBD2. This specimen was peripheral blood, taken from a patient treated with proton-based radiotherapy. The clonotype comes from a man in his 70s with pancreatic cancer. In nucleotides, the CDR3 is TGTGCCAGCAGTGTAGGTAGCGGGACCGGGGAGCTGTTTTTT. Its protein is CASSVGSGTGELFF.